At least ten counts were recorded for the clone carrying this T cell receptor (beta chain). The antigen remains undetermined. From RNA, the CDR3 regions of TCR beta chains were amplified and sequenced. First-round RT-PCR used HTBI primers; second-round multiplex PCR followed. Each CDR3 protein gets one entry after TCRdb re-called the multiplex PCR reads with MiXCR. The sample lists 300,000 to 400,000 distinct CDR3 sequences, about a sixth occurring once. This sample is part of a study of Graves' ophthalmopathy and Graves' hyperthyroidism. Germline CDR1 reads MGHRA; CDR2 reads YSYEKL. The CDR3 has 13 residues. V gave up 2 bases and J gave up 2 bases, with 6 bases separating them. Whole-study results and caveats: Stable hyperthyroidism and ophthalmopathy were told apart by a 13-signature model, which achieved about 88% sensitivity and 81.08% specificity. The model achieved about 67% sensitivity and 72.22% specificity for ophthalmopathy progression.

The sequence came from an adult woman with stable Graves' hyperthyroidism. J is TRBJ2-5 and V is TRBV4-1; D is uncertain. Sequencing input: peripheral blood. The CDR3 reads CASSQLIQETQYF. CDR3 coding DNA: TGCGCCAGCAGCCAACTAATACAAGAGACCCAGTACTTC.